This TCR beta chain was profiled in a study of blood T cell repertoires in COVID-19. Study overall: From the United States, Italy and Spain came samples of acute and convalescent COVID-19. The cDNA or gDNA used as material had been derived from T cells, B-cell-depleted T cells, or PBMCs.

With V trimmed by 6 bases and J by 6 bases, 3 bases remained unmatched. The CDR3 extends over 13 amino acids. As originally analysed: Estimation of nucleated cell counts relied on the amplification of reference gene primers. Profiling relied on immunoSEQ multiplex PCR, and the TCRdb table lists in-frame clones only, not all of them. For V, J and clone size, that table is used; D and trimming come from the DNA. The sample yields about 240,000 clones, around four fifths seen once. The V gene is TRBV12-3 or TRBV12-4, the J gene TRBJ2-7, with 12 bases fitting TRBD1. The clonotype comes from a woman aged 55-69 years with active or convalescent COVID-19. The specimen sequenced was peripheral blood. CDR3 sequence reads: CASRGTGGGEQYF. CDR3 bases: TGTGCCAGCAGGGGGACAGGGGGCGGCGAGCAGTACTTC.